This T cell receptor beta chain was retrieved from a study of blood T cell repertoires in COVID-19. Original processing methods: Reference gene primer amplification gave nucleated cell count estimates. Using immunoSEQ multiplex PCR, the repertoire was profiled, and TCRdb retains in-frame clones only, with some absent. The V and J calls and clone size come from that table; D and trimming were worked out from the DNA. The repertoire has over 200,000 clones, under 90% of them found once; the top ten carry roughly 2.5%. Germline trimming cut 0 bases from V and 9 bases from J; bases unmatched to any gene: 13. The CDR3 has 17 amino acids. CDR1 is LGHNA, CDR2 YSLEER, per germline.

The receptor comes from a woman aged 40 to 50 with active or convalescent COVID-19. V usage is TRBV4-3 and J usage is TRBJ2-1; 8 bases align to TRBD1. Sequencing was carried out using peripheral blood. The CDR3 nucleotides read TGCGCCAGCAGCCAAGATGTAGGACAGGGAGGTAGGGGTGAGCAGTTCTTC. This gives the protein CASSQDVGQGGRGEQFF.